These T cell receptor beta chains were read from a single sample in a study of cytomegalovirus exposure and HLA in healthy donors. This table comes from immunoSEQ multiplex PCR, and its TCRdb copy is limited to in-frame clones, with some not included. This table holds roughly 150,000 clones, roughly 77% found once. The sample was PBMCs. Every receptor here comes from a woman between 18 and 29 years old in good health and CMV-seronegative. Both conserved end residues are part of each CDR3. Each record gives: CDR3 protein, CDR3 DNA, clone size, J gene, V gene, D gene. D genes are given only for firm matches. For some rows the clone size is stated as once, few or many, or as a class when expanded; others skip it.

cdr3_aa: CASSLAGGAYEQYF; cdr3_nt: TGTGCCAGCAGTTTAGCGGGAGGGGCCTACGAGCAGTACTTC; clone_size: .; j_call: TRBJ2-7; v_call: TRBV28; d_call: TRBD2
cdr3_aa: CAWKLSPNRGLEAFF; cdr3_nt: TGTGCCTGGAAGCTCTCGCCTAACAGGGGGCTTGAAGCTTTCTTT; clone_size: .; j_call: TRBJ1-1; v_call: TRBV30; d_call: TRBD1
cdr3_aa: CASSPHFDTQYF; cdr3_nt: TGTGCCAGTAGTCCCCATTTCGATACGCAGTATTTT; clone_size: .; j_call: TRBJ2-3; v_call: TRBV19; d_call: .
cdr3_aa: CASSRLAGDSYEQYF; cdr3_nt: TGTGCCAGCAGCCGACTAGCGGGCGACTCCTACGAGCAGTACTTC; clone_size: .; j_call: TRBJ2-7; v_call: TRBV7-2; d_call: TRBD2
cdr3_aa: CASSEGRTSGSYEQYF; cdr3_nt: TGTGCCAGCAGTGAGGGCAGGACTAGCGGATCCTACGAGCAGTACTTC; clone_size: .; j_call: TRBJ2-7; v_call: TRBV6-1; d_call: TRBD2
cdr3_aa: CASRRSLNYGYTF; cdr3_nt: TGTGCCAGCAGACGAAGCCTTAACTATGGCTACACCTTC; clone_size: once; j_call: TRBJ1-2; v_call: TRBV6-1; d_call: .
cdr3_aa: CASSEHATKQYF; cdr3_nt: TGTGCCAGCAGTGAGCACGCTACCAAGCAGTACTTC; clone_size: .; j_call: TRBJ2-5; v_call: TRBV25-1; d_call: .
cdr3_aa: CASSLGAGHYEQYF; cdr3_nt: TGTGCCAGCAGCTTGGGGGCAGGACACTACGAGCAGTACTTC; clone_size: .; j_call: TRBJ2-7; v_call: TRBV11-2; d_call: .
cdr3_aa: CATKTQGDHQPQHF; cdr3_nt: TGTGCCACCAAAACCCAGGGGGACCATCAGCCCCAGCATTTT; clone_size: once; j_call: TRBJ1-5; v_call: TRBV19; d_call: TRBD1
cdr3_aa: CASSASTWRGAEGYTF; cdr3_nt: TGTGCCAGCAGCGCCAGCACCTGGAGGGGCGCGGAGGGCTACACCTTC; clone_size: once; j_call: TRBJ1-2; v_call: TRBV9; d_call: .
cdr3_aa: CASRLLGTGNQPQHF; cdr3_nt: TGTGCCAGTCGATTACTTGGGACAGGGAATCAGCCCCAGCATTTT; clone_size: few; j_call: TRBJ1-5; v_call: TRBV19; d_call: TRBD1
cdr3_aa: CASSSDAGGGEKLFF; cdr3_nt: TGCGCCAGCAGCTCAGACGCAGGGGGCGGTGAAAAACTGTTTTTT; clone_size: .; j_call: TRBJ1-4; v_call: TRBV5-1; d_call: TRBD1
cdr3_aa: CSVEEESNEQFF; cdr3_nt: TGCAGCGTTGAAGAAGAGTCCAATGAGCAGTTCTTC; clone_size: .; j_call: TRBJ2-1; v_call: TRBV29-1; d_call: .
cdr3_aa: CSVSPDGGRAYEQYF; cdr3_nt: TGCAGCGTCTCCCCGGACGGCGGGCGAGCCTACGAGCAGTACTTC; clone_size: few; j_call: TRBJ2-7; v_call: TRBV29-1; d_call: .
cdr3_aa: CAIMDRAGEQYF; cdr3_nt: TGTGCCATCATGGACAGGGCAGGCGAGCAGTACTTC; clone_size: .; j_call: TRBJ2-7; v_call: TRBV10-3; d_call: TRBD1
cdr3_aa: CASSITRVDTQYF; cdr3_nt: TGTGCCAGTAGTATAACGAGGGTAGATACGCAGTATTTT; clone_size: .; j_call: TRBJ2-3; v_call: TRBV19; d_call: .
cdr3_aa: CASSQEQGSDYGYTF; cdr3_nt: TGTGCCAGCAGCCAAGAACAGGGGAGCGACTATGGCTACACCTTC; clone_size: .; j_call: TRBJ1-2; v_call: TRBV4-2; d_call: TRBD1
cdr3_aa: CASSGLQGMGGNTIYF; cdr3_nt: TGTGCCAGCAGCGGCTTGCAGGGGATGGGTGGAAACACCATATATTTT; clone_size: few; j_call: TRBJ1-3; v_call: TRBV7-2; d_call: .
cdr3_aa: CASSDPGQGEQYF; cdr3_nt: TGCGCCAGCAGTGATCCGGGACAGGGGGAGCAGTACTTC; clone_size: few; j_call: TRBJ2-7; v_call: TRBV10-2; d_call: TRBD1
cdr3_aa: CASSPRRGNYGYTF; cdr3_nt: TGTGCCAGCTCACCACGTCGGGGTAACTATGGCTACACCTTC; clone_size: few; j_call: TRBJ1-2; v_call: TRBV18; d_call: .
cdr3_aa: CASSQSRGTLLNQPQHF; cdr3_nt: TGTGCCAGCAGCCAATCTCGAGGGACACTTCTCAATCAGCCCCAGCATTTT; clone_size: .; j_call: TRBJ1-5; v_call: TRBV16; d_call: .
cdr3_aa: CASSVGTGFFGYGYTF; cdr3_nt: TGTGCCAGCAGTGTTGGGACAGGGTTTTTTGGCTATGGCTACACCTTC; clone_size: .; j_call: TRBJ1-2; v_call: TRBV2; d_call: TRBD1
cdr3_aa: CASSSLLAGKVYEQYF; cdr3_nt: TGTGCCAGCAGTTCCCTACTAGCGGGGAAAGTTTACGAGCAGTACTTC; clone_size: .; j_call: TRBJ2-7; v_call: TRBV27; d_call: TRBD2
cdr3_aa: CASSGRGSTDTQYF; cdr3_nt: TGTGCCAGCAGTGGGAGAGGTAGCACAGATACGCAGTATTTT; clone_size: .; j_call: TRBJ2-3; v_call: TRBV6-1; d_call: .
cdr3_aa: CASSLSGGSYNEQFF; cdr3_nt: TGTGCCAGCAGTCTTAGCGGGGGCTCCTACAATGAGCAGTTCTTC; clone_size: .; j_call: TRBJ2-1; v_call: TRBV6-5; d_call: TRBD2
cdr3_aa: CASGFGSGPGELFF; cdr3_nt: TGTGCTAGTGGTTTTGGCTCAGGTCCCGGGGAGCTGTTTTTT; clone_size: .; j_call: TRBJ2-2; v_call: TRBV12-5; d_call: .
cdr3_aa: CASSYRASGGNNEQFF; cdr3_nt: TGTGCCAGCAGCTACCGAGCTAGCGGGGGGAACAATGAGCAGTTCTTC; clone_size: .; j_call: TRBJ2-1; v_call: TRBV2; d_call: TRBD2
cdr3_aa: CASSILGDQAGYTEAFF; cdr3_nt: TGTGCCAGTAGTATTCTAGGGGATCAGGCGGGGTACACTGAAGCTTTCTTT; clone_size: .; j_call: TRBJ1-1; v_call: TRBV19; d_call: .
cdr3_aa: CASSHSGTGRDEQYF; cdr3_nt: TGCGCCAGCAGCCACTCCGGGACAGGGAGAGACGAGCAGTACTTC; clone_size: .; j_call: TRBJ2-7; v_call: TRBV5-1; d_call: TRBD1
cdr3_aa: CASSLLRDNYSGNTIYF; cdr3_nt: TGTGCCAGCAGCTTACTGAGGGACAACTACTCTGGAAACACCATATATTTT; clone_size: few; j_call: TRBJ1-3; v_call: TRBV5-4; d_call: .
cdr3_aa: CASGLVLGRAVETQYF; cdr3_nt: TGTGCTAGTGGTTTGGTACTCGGGAGGGCCGTCGAGACCCAGTACTTC; clone_size: .; j_call: TRBJ2-5; v_call: TRBV12-5; d_call: TRBD2
cdr3_aa: CASAATGTRAYNEQFF; cdr3_nt: TGTGCCAGCGCCGCTACCGGGACTAGGGCCTACAATGAGCAGTTCTTC; clone_size: .; j_call: TRBJ2-1; v_call: TRBV7-3; d_call: TRBD2
cdr3_aa: CASSISGDEAFF; cdr3_nt: TGTGCCAGCAGTATTTCAGGGGACGAAGCTTTCTTT; clone_size: .; j_call: TRBJ1-1; v_call: TRBV6-1; d_call: .
cdr3_aa: CASSSENTGELFF; cdr3_nt: TGTGCCAGCAGTTCAGAGAACACCGGGGAGCTGTTTTTT; clone_size: .; j_call: TRBJ2-2; v_call: TRBV2; d_call: .
cdr3_aa: CASSQEAFQGLFF; cdr3_nt: TGCGCCAGCAGCCAAGAAGCATTCCAGGGGCTGTTTTTT; clone_size: few; j_call: TRBJ2-2; v_call: TRBV4-1; d_call: .
cdr3_aa: CASRQREWENQPQHF; cdr3_nt: TGTGCCAGTAGACAAAGGGAGTGGGAAAATCAGCCCCAGCATTTT; clone_size: .; j_call: TRBJ1-5; v_call: TRBV19; d_call: .
cdr3_aa: CASSVFGGTYEQYF; cdr3_nt: TGTGCCAGCAGCGTGTTCGGGGGAACCTACGAGCAGTACTTC; clone_size: .; j_call: TRBJ2-7; v_call: TRBV9; d_call: .
cdr3_aa: CASRPGVLYGYTF; cdr3_nt: TGTGCCAGCAGACCAGGGGTTCTTTATGGCTACACCTTC; clone_size: .; j_call: TRBJ1-2; v_call: TRBV28; d_call: .
cdr3_aa: CASSVSRTGFGRPQHF; cdr3_nt: TGTGCCAGCAGTGTATCGAGGACAGGGTTCGGTCGGCCCCAGCATTTT; clone_size: .; j_call: TRBJ1-5; v_call: TRBV6-1; d_call: TRBD1
cdr3_aa: CASSLITGISYEQYF; cdr3_nt: TGTGCCAGCAGTTTGATTACAGGGATCTCCTACGAGCAGTACTTC; clone_size: once; j_call: TRBJ2-7; v_call: TRBV28; d_call: .
cdr3_aa: CASSLAPTSGGGLETQYF; cdr3_nt: TGTGCCAGCAGCTTAGCTCCGACTAGCGGGGGAGGTTTAGAGACCCAGTACTTC; clone_size: .; j_call: TRBJ2-5; v_call: TRBV7-9; d_call: TRBD2